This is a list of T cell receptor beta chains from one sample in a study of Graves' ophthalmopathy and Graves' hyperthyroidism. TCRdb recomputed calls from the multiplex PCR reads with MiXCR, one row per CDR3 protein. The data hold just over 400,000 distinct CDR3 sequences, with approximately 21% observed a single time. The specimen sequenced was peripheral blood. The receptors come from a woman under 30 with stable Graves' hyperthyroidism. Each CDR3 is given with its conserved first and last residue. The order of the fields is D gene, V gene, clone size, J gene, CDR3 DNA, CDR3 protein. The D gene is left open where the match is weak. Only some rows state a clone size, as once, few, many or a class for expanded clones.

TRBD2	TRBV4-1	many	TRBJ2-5	TGCGCCAGCGGAACTAGCGGGAGGGCCGGGGAGACCCAGTACTTC	CASGTSGRAGETQYF
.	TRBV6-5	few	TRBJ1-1	TGTGCCAGCAGTTACTCTAGGGATGTTAGCACTGAAGCTTTCTTT	CASSYSRDVSTEAFF
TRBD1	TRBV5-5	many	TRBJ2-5	TGTGCCAGCAGCTTGCAGGGGGCGGAGACCCAGTACTTC	CASSLQGAETQYF
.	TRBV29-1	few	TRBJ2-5	TGCAGCATAGGGTGGGGGGTACAAAGAGAGACCCAGTACTTC	CSIGWGVQRETQYF
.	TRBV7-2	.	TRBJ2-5	TGTGCCAGCAGCTTCAGCCAGACCCAGTACTTC	CASSFSQTQYF
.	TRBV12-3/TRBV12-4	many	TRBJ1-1	TGTGCCAGCAGTTTAGAAACTCTGAACACTGAAGCTTTCTTT	CASSLETLNTEAFF
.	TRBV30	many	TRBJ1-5	TGTGCCTGGAGTACGGATAGCAATCAGCCCCAGCATTTT	CAWSTDSNQPQHF
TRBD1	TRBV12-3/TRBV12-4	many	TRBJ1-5	TGTGCCAGCAGTTCGACAGGGCGCAATCAGCCCCAGCATTTT	CASSSTGRNQPQHF
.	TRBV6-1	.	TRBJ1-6	TGTGCCAGCAGTCCCGACAGCGCTAATTCACCCCTCCACTTT	CASSPDSANSPLHF
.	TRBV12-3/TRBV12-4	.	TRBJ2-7	TGTGCCAGCAGCCTGGACAGATCGAGCCCCTACGAGCAGTACTTC	CASSLDRSSPYEQYF